The present TCR beta chain was sequenced within a study of molecular identifiers for immune sequencing clone quantification. Study results and limitations: In CMV-specific effectors, clones above 20 copies held over 97% of molecules; naive, under 1%.

TCRdb re-called the PCR reads through MiXCR, storing one row per CDR3 protein. The sample lists tens of thousands of distinct CDR3 sequences; around 20% were seen once. The V gene lost 1 base and the J gene lost 5 bases, with 9 bases spanning the gap. The CDR3 consists of 14 residues. Per germline, CDR1 MNHNS and CDR2 SASEGT. Worth noting for this clonotype: What it binds is not known.

The sample comprised naive CD8+ T cells from blood, with Jurkat cell RNA spiked in. Subset specified: FACS-sorted CD8+CD4-CCR7+CD45RA+ naive T cells. This TCR came from a human donor in good health. Some libraries in this study had Jurkat cell RNA spiked in. The chain uses TRBV6-1 and TRBJ2-1, with D hard to call. CDR3 coding DNA: TGTGCCAGCAGTGAAGAACACTGGAACAATGAGCAGTTCTTC. Translation gives CASSEEHWNNEQFF.